The TCR beta chain described here comes from a study of shared clonotypes between healthy human individuals. General study results and limits: Between a handful of donors, naive CD4 clonotypes were shared at a level of approximately 5%. Sampling involved blood alone; tissue repertoires likely differ. Depth was large, yet rarefaction showed that sorted-subset sequencing was incomplete.

The table came from immunoSEQ multiplex PCR; TCRdb's copy has only in-frame clones and leaves some out. There are over 800,000 clones in the sample; 90% to 95% occur only once, and nearly 25% lies in the top ten. The count of this clone is one. The antigen remains unidentified. The naive CD8 subset, CD45RO-negative cells positively selected for CCR7, excluded terminally differentiated effector memory CD45RA+ cells. V lost 2 bases and J lost 2, with 10 bases in between. CDR1 MNHNS and CDR2 SASEGT come from the germline V gene. The CDR3 contains 14 residues. Sequenced: naive CD8+ T cells sorted from blood. This rearrangement joins TRBV6-1 to TRBJ2-7; D is tentatively TRBD1 or TRBD2 (6 bases each). The TCR sequence derives from a young man in good health. This chain's CDR3 is CASSEYRGPYEQYF. The CDR3 DNA follows: TGTGCCAGCAGTGAATACCGGGGGCCCTACGAGCAGTACTTC.